This TCR beta chain was retrieved from a study of identical twins. Study-level results: Zero-insertion analyses might be partly confounded by invariant T cells like MAIT and iNKT.

Comment on this clonotype: The antigen remains unidentified.

Via MiXCR, TCRdb re-called the 5' RACE reads, giving one row per CDR3 protein. The data show 700,000 or so distinct CDR3 sequences, 21% seen once. The CDR3 extends over 11 amino acids. Between the trimmed V and J ends, which lost 6 bases and 2 bases, there was a span of 8 bases. In germline, CDR1 is DFQATT, CDR2 SNEGSKA (reference sequence). The sample was also reused in another study, on T cells expressing NK-cell markers. That publication notes: Unclear, still, was the HCMV specificity of the expanded NKG2C+ T cell clones.

The sequencing sample was made of PBMCs. The source is a woman younger than 30 in good health. This chain links TRBV20-1 with TRBJ2-7; D unclear. The CDR3 DNA sequence: TGCAGTGCCCCAAGCCCCTACGAGCAGTACTTC. Translation: CSAPSPYEQYF.